One and the same sample provided the 25 T cell receptor beta chains below, sequenced in a study of chemoradiotherapy in HPV16-positive cancers. Method: immunoSEQ multiplex PCR; TCRdb's copy keeps in-frame clones and lacks some. The table records about 10,000 clones, 60% to 80% of them present only once. This material was collected from a patient who underwent chemoradiotherapy. These receptors came from a human donor with HPV-associated anogenital cancer.

V gene TRBV6-4 combines with J gene TRBJ2-3, with a possible D match to TRBD2 (6 bases). Trimming took off 3 bases at V and 0 bases at J, with 7 bases between the two ends. Germline V gene sequence: CDR1 MRHNA, CDR2 SNTAGT. This CDR3 has 14 residues. CDR3 loop: CASSESGSTDTQYF. Written as DNA, the CDR3 is TGTGCCAGCAGTGAAAGCGGGAGCACAGATACGCAGTATTTT.

This clone was detected once. The chain links TRBV7-9 to TRBJ2-1; a weak D match, TRBD1 (6 bases). The CDR3 runs 15 residues. CDR1 is SEHNR, CDR2 FQNEAQ, per germline (reference sequence). V shed 1 base and J shed 6 bases, with 13 bases lying between them. DNA of the CDR3: TGTGCCAGCAGCTTAGACCAGGGGCGCTTCAATGAGCAGTTCTTC. It specifies CASSLDQGRFNEQFF.

V is TRBV9 and J is TRBJ2-1; 7 positions agree with TRBD2. The germline V gene has CDR1 SGDLS and CDR2 YYNGEE. This CDR3 has 13 amino acids. Losses at the gene ends were 1 base for V and 8 bases for J; bases not matched to a gene: 3. CDR3 nucleotides: TGTGCCAGCAGCGTATCGGCGGGGGATGAGCAGTTCTTC. Its protein product is CASSVSAGDEQFF.

This sequence joins TRBV15 and TRBJ2-3, with TRBD2 as a possible D gene (6 bases). Per germline, CDR1 LNHNV and CDR2 YYDKDF (reference sequence). The CDR3 loop spans 19 amino acids. V lost 4 bases to trimming and J lost 3 bases, with 26 bases between them. CDR3 in DNA: TGTGCCACCAGCACCACTTCACCGGGACTCCCAGGGAAAACAGATACGCAGTATTTT. Amino acids: CATSTTSPGLPGKTDTQYF.

This chain joins TRBV28 and TRBJ1-2; no definite D call. Trimming pared 3 bases from V and 4 bases from J, leaving 21 bases between. CDR3 size: 17 residues. Germline CDR1 reads MDHEN; CDR2 reads SYDVKM. Written as DNA, the CDR3 is TGTGCCAGCAGTTTGGCCAGAACCACCTCTTCGGGCTATGGCTACACCTTC. Its translation: CASSLARTTSSGYGYTF.

The chain recombines TRBV7-9 with TRBJ2-5; D call uncertain. The J call is doubtful: the DNA matches TRBJ2-7 better. Per the germline V gene, CDR1 is SEHNR and CDR2 is FQNEAQ (reference sequence). The CDR3 length is 13 residues. The chain's CDR3 is CASSMGNSYEQYF. Here the CDR3 DNA reads TGTGCCAGCAGCATGGGAAACTCCTACGAGCAGTACTTC.

This clone has just one count. The rearrangement links TRBV18 to TRBJ2-1; D unclear. Germline CDR1 reads KGHSH; CDR2 reads LQKENI. The CDR3 length is 13 residues. Trimming stripped 0 bases from V and 6 bases from J, with 6 bases between. The CDR3 sequence: CASSPPSVNEQFF. The CDR3 DNA sequence: TGTGCCAGCTCACCACCGTCGGTCAATGAGCAGTTCTTC.

This clone appeared once. The chain links TRBV7-2 to TRBJ2-7; TRBD1 aligns across 7 bases. Trimming took 6 bases from V and 3 from J; bases not matched to a gene: 11. The CDR3 length is 15 residues. Germline values: CDR1 SGHTA, CDR2 FQGNSA. Written as DNA, the CDR3 is TGTGCCAGCAGACTTACAAGGACAGGAGTCTACGAGCAGTACTTC. This encodes CASRLTRTGVYEQYF.

The chain links TRBV7-2 to TRBJ1-1; D not resolved. The CDR3 runs to 13 residues. CDR1 and CDR2 (germline): SGHTA, FQGNSA. V lost 2 bases, J lost 4 bases, and 8 bases lay in between. Written as DNA, the CDR3 is TGTGCCAGCAGCTTATGGAGAGGCACTGAAGCTTTCTTT. This codes for CASSLWRGTEAFF.

This clone was counted once. The chain is built from TRBV28 and TRBJ2-7; 7 nucleotides align to TRBD1. The V gene's germline CDR1 is MDHEN and CDR2 SYDVKM. The CDR3 loop spans 19 amino acids. V shed 5 bases and J 2 bases; nucleotides not matched to a gene: 21. The CDR3 region has the DNA TGTGCCAGCAGTCCCACTAGGGGCAGGGGGTCGGATCGGCCCTACGAGCAGTACTTC. Translation: CASSPTRGRGSDRPYEQYF.

This chain uses TRBV2 with TRBJ2-7; D call uncertain. CDR3 length equals 13 residues. Germline lookup yields CDR1 SNHLY and CDR2 FYNNEI. V was clipped by 7 bases and J by 4 bases, with 14 bases between them. The CDR3 loop reads CASNENGPYEQYF. CDR3 in DNA: TGTGCCAGCAACGAGAACGGACCTTACGAGCAGTACTTC. Variable domain in full (rest from reference TRBV2 and TRBJ2-7): EPEVTQTPSHQVTQMGQEVILRCVPISNHLYFYWYRQILGQKVEFLVSFYNNEISEKSEIFDDQFSVERPDGSNFTLKIRSTKLEDSAMYFCASNENGPYEQYFGPGTRLTVT.

The gene calls are TRBV7-2 and TRBJ2-7, with D hard to call. The CDR3 is made up of 13 amino acids. The germline CDR1 and CDR2 sequences are SGHTA and FQGNSA. V gave up 5 bases and J gave up 6 bases, with 14 bases separating them. CDR3 nucleotides: TGTGCCAGCAGCCCACCGACCGGGTCCGAGCAGTACTTC. Protein: CASSPPTGSEQYF.

The V gene is TRBV27, the J gene TRBJ2-3; 7 bases align to TRBD2. The CDR3 consists of 15 residues. V lost 6 bases to trimming and J lost 2 bases; unmatched junction nucleotides: 8. Germline CDR1 and CDR2: MNHEY and SMNVEV (reference sequence). The chain's CDR3 is CASSRIGTITDTQYF. Written as DNA, the CDR3 is TGTGCCAGCAGCCGTATTGGGACTATCACAGATACGCAGTATTTT.

The J gene is TRBJ1-6, the V gene TRBV10-2; the match to TRBD1 covers 7 bases. Losses at the gene ends were 6 bases for V and 2 bases for J; bases not matched to a gene: 7. CDR3 size: 16 residues. In germline, CDR1 is WSHSY, CDR2 SAAADI. CDR3 DNA sequence: TGCGCCAGCAGCATGACAGGGTCCCCCTATAATTCACCCCTCCACTTT. This encodes CASSMTGSPYNSPLHF.

The V gene is TRBV15, the J gene TRBJ1-4, with 8 bases fitting TRBD1. From germline, CDR1 is LNHNV and CDR2 YYDKDF (reference sequence). The V gene end was trimmed by 3 bases and the J gene end by 5 bases; junction bases not matched to a gene: 11. There are 17 residues in the CDR3. The CDR3 region has the DNA TGTGCCACCAGCAGGTCTTTTCGGACAGGGTCGAATGAAAAACTGTTTTTT. It is translated as CATSRSFRTGSNEKLFF. Full variable domain (remainder filled in from reference TRBV15 and TRBJ1-4): DAMVIQNPRYQVTQFGKPVTLSCSQTLNHNVMYWYQQKSSQAPKLLFHYYDKDFNNEADTPDNFQSRRPNTSFCFLDIRSPGLGDTAMYLCATSRSFRTGSNEKLFFGSGTQLSVL.

The CDR3 sequence is CASSKGHTGELFF. The DNA of the CDR3 is TGTGCCAGTAGTAAGGGCCACACCGGGGAGCTGTTTTTT. This sequence joins TRBV19 and TRBJ2-2, with unresolved D. The CDR3 consists of 13 residues. Germline CDR1 reads LNHDA; CDR2 reads SQIVND (reference sequence). V lost 4 bases and J 3 bases, leaving 6 bases between the germline ends.

V and J are TRBV21-1 and TRBJ1-3. TRBV21-1 is designated a pseudogene. The CDR3 is 12 residues long. CDR3 loop: CARSESGNTIYF. CDR3 nucleotide sequence: TGTGCCAGAAGTGAGTCTGGAAACACCATATATTTT.

This chain connects TRBV5-1 to TRBJ1-4, with D uncertain. Germline CDR1 and CDR2: SGHRS and YFSETQ. Trimming removed 0 bases at V and 10 bases at J, with 13 bases between. The CDR3 contains 14 residues. CDR3 residues: CASSLDRNEGKLFF. DNA for the CDR3: TGCGCCAGCAGCTTGGATAGGAATGAAGGAAAACTGTTTTTT.

This chain connects TRBV2 to TRBJ2-3; the match to TRBD1 covers 8 bases. Germline V gene sequence: CDR1 SNHLY, CDR2 FYNNEI. V was clipped by 5 bases and J by 5 bases; unmatched bases: 9. This CDR3 is built from 15 residues. The CDR3 loop is CASSRDRISEDTQYF. As DNA, the CDR3 is TGTGCCAGCAGTAGGGACAGGATAAGTGAAGATACGCAGTATTTT.

The chain employs TRBV5-4 and TRBJ2-2; no firm D call. Germline loops: CDR1 SGHNT, CDR2 YYREEE (reference sequence). CDR3 length: 12 amino acids. Trimming removed 4 bases from V and 2 bases from J, with 3 bases in between. Here the CDR3 reads CASSPNTGELFF. The CDR3 coding sequence is TGTGCCAGCAGCCCCAACACCGGGGAGCTGTTTTTT.

The CDR3 region has the DNA TGTGCCAGCGCAGGGGATACAGATACGCAGTATTTT. Protein product: CASAGDTDTQYF. The rearrangement uses TRBV6-6 and TRBJ2-3; perhaps TRBD1 as D (6 bases). The V and J ends lost 8 bases and 3 bases respectively, with 9 bases between them. Germline CDR1 and CDR2: MNHNY and SVGAGI (reference sequence). The CDR3 length is 12 residues.

The chain couples TRBV6-6 to TRBJ1-1; D gene unclear. Germline V CDR1 and CDR2: MNHNY, SVGAGI (reference sequence). V lost 7 bases and J 5 bases, leaving 11 bases between the germline ends. The CDR3 totals 12 residues. Here the CDR3 reads CASTGVATEAFF. The CDR3 nucleotides read TGTGCCAGCACTGGTGTTGCAACTGAAGCTTTCTTT.

The chain is built from TRBV7-2 and TRBJ1-2; no clear D. Per the germline V gene, CDR1 is SGHTA and CDR2 is FQGNSA. Trimming removed 1 base at V and 8 bases at J, with 17 bases between. The CDR3 is 15 residues long. CDR3 DNA: TGTGCCAGCAGCTTAGGTGGTTTCGGGTTGGTGGGCTACACCTTC. Translated, it gives CASSLGGFGLVGYTF.

This chain links TRBV5-1 with TRBJ1-2; TRBD1 might be the D (6 bases). V was cut by 0 bases and J by 7 bases, with 13 bases left in between. Looked up from germline, CDR1 is SGHRS and CDR2 is YFSETQ. CDR3 length equals 14 residues. DNA for the CDR3: TGCGCCAGCAGCTTGGATCCGGGGGCGGTTGGCTACACCTTC. It encodes CASSLDPGAVGYTF.

CDR3 protein: CASSQGRENTGELFF. CDR3 nucleotide sequence: TGTGCCAGCAGCCAGGGACGGGAGAACACCGGGGAGCTGTTTTTT. This chain connects TRBV7-9 to TRBJ2-2; D may correspond to TRBD1 or TRBD2 (5 bases each). The CDR3 covers 15 residues. V lost 5 bases, J lost 1 base, and 11 bases lay in between. Per germline, CDR1 SEHNR and CDR2 FQNEAQ (reference sequence).